The entry that follows covers one T cell receptor (beta chain) sequence. This entry comes from a study of blood T cell repertoires in COVID-19. Across the whole study: Samples came from the United States, Italy and Spain, spanning acute and convalescent COVID-19.

Germline CDR1 LNHNV, CDR2 YYDKDF (reference sequence). V shed 2 bases and J 3 bases; nucleotides not matched to a gene: 6. This CDR3 has 16 residues. Sequencing used immunoSEQ multiplex PCR; TCRdb keeps in-frame clones, though not all of them. In the table there are roughly 130,000 clones, 79% of which are singletons. In Seattle, patients joined the study during active infection and were tracked longitudinally. The clonotype originates from a woman in her seventies with COVID-19, enrolled during active disease. Sequenced: peripheral blood. The chain is built from TRBV15 and TRBJ1-4, with 7 bases that match TRBD1. CDR3 loop: CATSRRGQMANEKLFF. CDR3 nucleotides: TGTGCCACCAGCAGAAGGGGGCAGATGGCTAATGAAAAACTGTTTTTT.